This entry features one T cell receptor (beta chain) sequence. Its antigen is not known. The CDR3 loop spans 15 amino acids. Trimming removed 4 bases from V and 7 bases from J; junction bases left unmatched: 12. The V gene's germline CDR1 is SGHDN and CDR2 FVKESK. This entry comes from a study of a mutant IDH1 vaccine in newly diagnosed glioma. Across the whole study: Vaccinations were initiated 4-6 weeks following radiotherapy alone, or were given together with temozolomide cycles. The study's findings and limits: Immune responses induced by the vaccine were seen in roughly 93% of patients, spanning multiple MHC alleles.

TCRdb's table, derived via immunoSEQ multiplex PCR, lists solely in-frame clones and lacks some. In the table there are 50,000 to 85,000 clones, 84% of which are singletons. Time point specified: week 23, last vaccination. Doses comprised 300 ug of mutant IDH1 20-mer peptide each, plus topical imiquimod. In every donor, the tumor was a new WHO grade 3 or 4 IDH1-mutant, ATRX-lost astrocytoma. The chain employs TRBV14 and TRBJ2-7; 8 bases map to TRBD2. The receptor was isolated from a man in his late teens or twenties with glioma. The specimen was PBMCs, collected from a glioma patient whose treatment included an IDH1 peptide vaccine. In nucleotides, the CDR3 is TGTGCCAGCAGCCTCCTCCTCGGGGGGGCGGAGGAGCAGTACTTC. Amino acids: CASSLLLGGAEEQYF.